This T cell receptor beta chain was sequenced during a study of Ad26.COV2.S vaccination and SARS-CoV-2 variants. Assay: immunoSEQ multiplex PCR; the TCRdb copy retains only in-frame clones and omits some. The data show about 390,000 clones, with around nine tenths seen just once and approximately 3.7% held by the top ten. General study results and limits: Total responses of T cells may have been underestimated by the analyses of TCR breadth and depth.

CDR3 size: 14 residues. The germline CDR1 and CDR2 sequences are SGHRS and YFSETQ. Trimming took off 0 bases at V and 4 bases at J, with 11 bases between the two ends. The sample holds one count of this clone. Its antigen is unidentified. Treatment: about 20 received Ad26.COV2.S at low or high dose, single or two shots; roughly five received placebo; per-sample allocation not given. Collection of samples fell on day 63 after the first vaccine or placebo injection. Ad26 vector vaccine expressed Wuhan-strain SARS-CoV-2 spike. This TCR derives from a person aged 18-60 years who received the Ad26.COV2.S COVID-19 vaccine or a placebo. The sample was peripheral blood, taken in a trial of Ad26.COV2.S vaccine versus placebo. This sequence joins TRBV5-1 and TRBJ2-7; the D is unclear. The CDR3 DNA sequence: TGCGCCAGCAGCTTGGACAGCCAAATTTACGAGCAGTACTTC. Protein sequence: CASSLDSQIYEQYF.